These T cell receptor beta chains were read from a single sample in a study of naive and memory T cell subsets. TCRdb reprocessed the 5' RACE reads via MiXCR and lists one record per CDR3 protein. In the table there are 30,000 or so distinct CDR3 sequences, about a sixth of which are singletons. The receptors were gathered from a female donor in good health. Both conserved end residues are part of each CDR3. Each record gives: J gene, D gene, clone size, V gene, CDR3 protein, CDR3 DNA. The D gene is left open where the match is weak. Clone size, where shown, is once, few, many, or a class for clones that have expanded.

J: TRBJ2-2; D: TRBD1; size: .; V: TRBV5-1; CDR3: CASSIRQGTIMSNTGELFF; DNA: TGCGCCAGCAGCATACGACAGGGTACGATAATGTCGAACACCGGGGAGCTGTTTTTT
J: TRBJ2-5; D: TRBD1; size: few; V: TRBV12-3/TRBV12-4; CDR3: CASSLRAGRGQETQYF; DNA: TGTGCCAGCAGTTTACGGGCCGGCAGGGGGCAGGAGACCCAGTACTTC
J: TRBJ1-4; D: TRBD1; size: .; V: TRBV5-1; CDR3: CASSQGQGNEKLFF; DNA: TGCGCCAGCAGCCAAGGACAGGGTAACGAAAAACTGTTTTTT
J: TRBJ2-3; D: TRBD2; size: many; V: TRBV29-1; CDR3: CSVKLADTQYF; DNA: TGCAGCGTAAAACTAGCGGATACGCAGTATTTT
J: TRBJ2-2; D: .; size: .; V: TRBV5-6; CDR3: CASSPVDLNTGELFF; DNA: TGTGCCAGCAGCCCGGTTGACTTGAACACCGGGGAGCTGTTTTTT
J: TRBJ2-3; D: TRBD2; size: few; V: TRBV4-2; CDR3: CASSQGSSGLTDTQYF; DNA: TGTGCCAGCAGCCAAGGTTCTAGCGGGCTGACAGATACGCAGTATTTT
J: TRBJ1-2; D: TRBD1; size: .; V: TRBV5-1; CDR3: CASSLVGQGLGGYTF; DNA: TGCGCCAGCAGCTTGGTTGGACAGGGGCTTGGGGGCTACACCTTC
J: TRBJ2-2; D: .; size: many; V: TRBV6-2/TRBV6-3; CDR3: CASSPIRDTGELFF; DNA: TGTGCCAGCAGCCCTATACGGGACACCGGGGAGCTGTTTTTT
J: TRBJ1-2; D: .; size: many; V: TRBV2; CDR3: CASSPSTLMRYTF; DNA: TGTGCCAGCAGTCCCAGTACCCTAATGCGCTACACCTTC
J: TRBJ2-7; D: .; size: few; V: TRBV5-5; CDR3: CASSLAPDTYEQYF; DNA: TGTGCCAGCAGCTTGGCCCCAGACACCTACGAGCAGTACTTC
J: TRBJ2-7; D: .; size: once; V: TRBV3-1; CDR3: CASSPAGTNYEQYF; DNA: TGTGCCAGCAGCCCAGCAGGGACGAACTACGAGCAGTACTTC
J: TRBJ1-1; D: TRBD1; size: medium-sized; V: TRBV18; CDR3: CASSPRTGRNTEAFF; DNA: TGTGCCAGCTCACCGCGGACAGGACGGAACACTGAAGCTTTCTTT
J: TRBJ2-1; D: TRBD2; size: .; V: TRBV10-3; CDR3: CAIWAGGKDEQFF; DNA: TGTGCCATCTGGGCGGGGGGGAAGGATGAGCAGTTCTTC
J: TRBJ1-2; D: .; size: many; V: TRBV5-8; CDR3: CASSLRRDKGGYGYTF; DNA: TGTGCCAGCAGCTTACGCCGGGACAAGGGAGGCTATGGCTACACCTTC
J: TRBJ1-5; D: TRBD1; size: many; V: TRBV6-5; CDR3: CANGTARNQPQHF; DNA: TGTGCCAACGGGACAGCGCGCAATCAGCCCCAGCATTTT
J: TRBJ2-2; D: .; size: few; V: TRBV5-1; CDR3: CASSLAQRAGELFF; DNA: TGCGCCAGCAGCTTGGCCCAGCGTGCCGGGGAGCTGTTTTTT
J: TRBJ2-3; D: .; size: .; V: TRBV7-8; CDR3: CASSLQGSTDTQYF; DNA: TGTGCCAGCAGCTTACAGGGCAGCACAGATACGCAGTATTTT
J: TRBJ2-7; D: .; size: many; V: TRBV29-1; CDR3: CSVARGPTEEQYF; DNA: TGCAGCGTTGCTCGGGGCCCAACTGAGGAGCAGTACTTC
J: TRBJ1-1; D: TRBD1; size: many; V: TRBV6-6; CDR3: CASSSGTGMTEAFF; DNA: TGTGCCAGCAGTTCCGGGACAGGGATGACTGAAGCTTTCTTT
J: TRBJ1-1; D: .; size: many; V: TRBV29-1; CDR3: CSVDQRANTEAFF; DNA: TGCAGCGTTGACCAACGGGCGAACACTGAAGCTTTCTTT
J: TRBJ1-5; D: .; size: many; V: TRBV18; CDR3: CASSPAGEQPQHF; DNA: TGTGCCAGCTCACCGGCAGGGGAGCAGCCCCAGCATTTT
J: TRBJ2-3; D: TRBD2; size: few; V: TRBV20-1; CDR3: CSARVPPGTSGAVGTDTQYF; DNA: TGCAGTGCTAGAGTTCCCCCGGGGACTAGCGGGGCAGTCGGCACAGATACGCAGTATTTT
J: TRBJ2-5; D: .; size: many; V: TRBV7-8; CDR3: CASSSAGESETQYF; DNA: TGTGCCAGCAGCTCCGCAGGGGAGTCGGAGACCCAGTACTTC
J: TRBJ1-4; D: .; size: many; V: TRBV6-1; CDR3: CASRKEKLFF; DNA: TGTGCCAGCAGAAAAGAGAAACTGTTTTTT
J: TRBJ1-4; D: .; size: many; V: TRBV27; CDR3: CASSLEGLAATNEKLFF; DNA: TGTGCCAGCAGTTTAGAAGGGTTGGCGGCAACTAATGAAAAACTGTTTTTT
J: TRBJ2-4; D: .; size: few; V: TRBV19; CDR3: CASSISNGLAKNIQYF; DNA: TGTGCCAGTAGTATATCCAATGGGTTAGCCAAAAACATTCAGTACTTC
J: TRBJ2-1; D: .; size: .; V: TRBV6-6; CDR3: CASSYPRGGYNEQFF; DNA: TGTGCCAGCAGTTACCCCAGGGGGGGGTACAATGAGCAGTTCTTC
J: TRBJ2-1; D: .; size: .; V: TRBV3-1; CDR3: CASSQGQSSYNEQFF; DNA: TGTGCCAGCAGCCAAGGCCAAAGCTCCTACAATGAGCAGTTCTTC
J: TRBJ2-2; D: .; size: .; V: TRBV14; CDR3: CASSPQATDNTGELFF; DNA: TGTGCCAGCAGCCCCCAGGCGACAGATAACACCGGGGAGCTGTTTTTT
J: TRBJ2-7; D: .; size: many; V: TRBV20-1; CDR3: CSARSGTFSYEQYF; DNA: TGCAGTGCTAGGTCCGGGACGTTCTCCTACGAGCAGTACTTC
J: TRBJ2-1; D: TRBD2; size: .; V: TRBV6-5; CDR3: CASSPLAGGDEQFF; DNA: TGTGCCAGCAGTCCTCTAGCGGGGGGGGATGAGCAGTTCTTC
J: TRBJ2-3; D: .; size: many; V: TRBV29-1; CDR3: CSVGRWAGEADTQYF; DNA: TGCAGCGTTGGAAGGTGGGCAGGGGAGGCAGATACGCAGTATTTT
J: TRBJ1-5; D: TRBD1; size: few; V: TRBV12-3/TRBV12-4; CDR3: CASSPGQGLSAQHF; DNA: TGTGCCAGCAGCCCGGGACAGGGTCTCTCGGCCCAGCATTTT
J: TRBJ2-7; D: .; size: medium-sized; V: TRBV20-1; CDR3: CSATPRGTYEQYF; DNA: TGCAGTGCTACCCCCCGGGGGACCTACGAGCAGTACTTC
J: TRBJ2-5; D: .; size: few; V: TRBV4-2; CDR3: CASSQGTRLEQETQYF; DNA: TGTGCCAGCAGCCAGGGAACCAGACTGGAGCAAGAGACCCAGTACTTC
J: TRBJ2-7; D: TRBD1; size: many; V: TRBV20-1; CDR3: CSAKTGGEQYF; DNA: TGCAGTGCCAAGACAGGGGGCGAGCAGTACTTC
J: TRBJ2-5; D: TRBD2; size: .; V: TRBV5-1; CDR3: CASSDGTSGAQTQYF; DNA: TGCGCCAGCAGCGACGGGACTAGCGGGGCTCAGACCCAGTACTTC
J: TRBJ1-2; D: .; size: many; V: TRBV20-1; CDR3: CSAGGGNYGYTF; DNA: TGCAGTGCCGGAGGCGGTAACTATGGCTACACCTTC
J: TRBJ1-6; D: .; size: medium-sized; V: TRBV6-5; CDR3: CASSSGMYSPLHF; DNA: TGTGCCAGCAGTTCCGGGATGTATTCACCCCTCCACTTT
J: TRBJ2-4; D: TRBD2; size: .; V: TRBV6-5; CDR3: CASSYLSSGGTKNIQYF; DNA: TGTGCCAGCAGTTACTTGTCTAGCGGGGGGACCAAAAACATTCAGTACTTC
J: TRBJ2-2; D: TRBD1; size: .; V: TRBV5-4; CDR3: CASSDKGTGRNGELFF; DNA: TGTGCCAGCAGCGATAAAGGGACAGGGCGAAACGGGGAGCTGTTTTTT
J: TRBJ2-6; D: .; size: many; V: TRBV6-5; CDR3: CASNRDTGANVLTF; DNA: TGTGCCAGCAACCGGGACACCGGGGCCAACGTCCTGACTTTC
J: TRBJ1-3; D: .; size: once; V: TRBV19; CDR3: CASSTHSGNTIYF; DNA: TGTGCCAGTAGTACCCACTCTGGAAACACCATATATTTT
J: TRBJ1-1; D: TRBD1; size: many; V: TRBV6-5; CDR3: CASSTGTGPTEAFF; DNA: TGTGCCAGCAGTACCGGGACAGGGCCCACTGAAGCTTTCTTT
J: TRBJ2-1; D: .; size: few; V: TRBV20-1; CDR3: CSARGGGWNEQFF; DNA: TGCAGTGCTAGGGGCGGGGGCTGGAATGAGCAGTTCTTC
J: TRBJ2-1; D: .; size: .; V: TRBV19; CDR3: CAIAPGTWASYNEQFF; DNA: TGTGCCATTGCCCCCGGGACGTGGGCTTCCTACAATGAGCAGTTCTTC